Following are 17 T cell receptor beta chains from one sample sequenced in a study of blood T cell repertoires in COVID-19. TCRdb's copy holds only in-frame clones and misses some; the assay was immunoSEQ multiplex PCR. The sample lists fewer than 400,000 clones, approximately 87% occurring once. The sample consisted of PBMCs or T cells enriched from blood (not recorded which). These receptors were collected from a woman aged 45-65 years who had recovered from COVID-19.

V gene TRBV6-5 combines with J gene TRBJ2-3; 9 bases line up with TRBD2. The CDR3 is 15 amino acids. Per the germline V gene, CDR1 is MNHEY and CDR2 is SVGAGI. V trimming: 6 bases; J trimming: 0 bases; junction bases outside the gene matches: 4. The CDR3 DNA is TGTGCCAGCAGACAGACTAGCGGCAGCACAGATACGCAGTATTTT. As protein: CASRQTSGSTDTQYF.

The V gene is TRBV12-3 or TRBV12-4, the J gene TRBJ1-2, with D maybe TRBD1 (5 bases). There are 12 residues in the CDR3. V was cut by 3 bases and J by 5 bases, with 7 bases left in between. The CDR3 region has the DNA TGTGCCAGCAGTTTGGGGCCTTATGGCTACACCTTC. Amino acid sequence: CASSLGPYGYTF.

The chain uses TRBV7-9 and TRBJ2-7, with 7 nucleotides matching TRBD1. The CDR3 consists of 14 residues. Germline V gene data show CDR1 as SEHNR and CDR2 as FQNEAQ (reference sequence). V shed 4 bases and J 7 bases; nucleotides not matched to a gene: 10. The CDR3 sequence is CASSSQGIGQEQYF. CDR3 nucleotide sequence: TGTGCCAGCAGCTCACAGGGGATTGGACAAGAGCAGTACTTC.

The genes are TRBV27 and TRBJ2-3; the D gene is possibly TRBD2 (6 bases). The CDR3 totals 18 residues. Germline V gene data show CDR1 as MNHEY and CDR2 as SMNVEV (reference sequence). V was cut by 2 bases and J by 1 base, with 19 bases left in between. CDR3 nucleotide sequence: TGTGCCAGCAGTTTACCAACCATCCAGGGAGGAGGCACAGATACGCAGTATTTT. Its protein product is CASSLPTIQGGGTDTQYF.

V and J are TRBV6-5 and TRBJ1-3; D remains ambiguous. The CDR3 loop spans 16 amino acids. The germline gives CDR1 MNHEY, CDR2 SVGAGI. V lost 0 bases and J lost 3, with 12 bases in between. This chain's CDR3 is CASSYSGAGNGNTIYF. The CDR3 coding sequence is TGTGCCAGCAGTTACTCGGGAGCCGGCAATGGAAACACCATATATTTT.

This clone appeared a single time. CDR3 DNA sequence: TGTGCCAGCTCACCGGCTAGCGGGGCCTACAATGAGCAGTTCTTC. It codes for CASSPASGAYNEQFF. V usage is TRBV18 and J usage is TRBJ2-1; 9 bases align to TRBD2. Germline-derived CDR1 and CDR2 are KGHSH and LQKENI. V gave up 3 bases and J gave up 2 bases; unmatched junction bases: 2. The CDR3 is made up of 15 amino acids.

V usage is TRBV12-3 or TRBV12-4 and J usage is TRBJ2-5; a possible D gene is TRBD1 (6 bases). The ends were cut back, 11 bases at V and 3 bases at J, with 10 bases in the middle. The CDR3 contains 11 residues. The CDR3 DNA reads TGTGCCTCCAGGGGTGAAGAGACCCAGTACTTC. This sequence encodes CASRGEETQYF.

This clone was recorded only once. The chain carries TRBV19 and TRBJ1-2, with D possibly matching TRBD1 (5 bases). The germline V gene has CDR1 LNHDA and CDR2 SQIVND (reference sequence). Trimming cost V 5 bases and J 3 bases, with 22 bases left between them. The length of the CDR3 is 17 residues. Written as DNA, the CDR3 is TGTGCCAGTAGTCCAATCTCAGGGAAGGGCCCGGACTATGGCTACACCTTC. Amino acid sequence: CASSPISGKGPDYGYTF.

The chain combines TRBV11-2 with TRBJ2-7; D is uncertain. Trimming shortened V by 4 bases and J by 4 bases, and 11 bases separated the two germline ends. The CDR3 has 13 amino acids. CDR1 and CDR2 from the germline V gene are SGHAT and FQNNGV. The CDR3 protein is CASSSSLVYEQYF. As DNA, the CDR3 is TGTGCCAGCAGCTCGTCTTTAGTGTACGAGCAGTACTTC.

This chain uses TRBV6-5 with TRBJ1-3; no firm D call. CDR1 MNHEY and CDR2 SVGAGI come from the germline V gene. Trimming stripped 7 bases from V and 2 bases from J, with 15 bases between. The CDR3 is 15 residues long. For the CDR3, the DNA is TGTGCCAGCACAACCTACGAGGAGCCTGGAAACACCATATATTTT. It encodes CASTTYEEPGNTIYF.

V and J are TRBV19 and TRBJ1-2; 8 bases fit TRBD1. Germline V gives CDR1 LNHDA, CDR2 SQIVND (reference sequence). CDR3 length equals 14 residues. J gave up 4 bases and V 5 bases, and 6 bases lay outside the gene matches. CDR3 protein: CASSPRTGSYGYTF. The CDR3 DNA sequence: TGTGCCAGTAGTCCCCGGACAGGGTCCTATGGCTACACCTTC.

The V and J genes are TRBV30 and TRBJ1-2; no clear D. The CDR3 covers 13 residues. From germline, CDR1 is GTSNPN and CDR2 SVGIG (reference sequence). Trimming took off 5 bases at V and 2 bases at J, with 12 bases between the two ends. The CDR3: CAWGGYINYGYTF. For the CDR3, the DNA is TGTGCCTGGGGAGGTTACATCAACTATGGCTACACCTTC.

This chain uses TRBV5-1 with TRBJ1-6; the match to TRBD1 covers 7 bases. The CDR3 spans 15 residues. Unmatched junction bases numbered 11, after V lost 7 bases and J lost 7 bases. Germline-derived CDR1 and CDR2 are SGHRS and YFSETQ. CDR3 protein: CASQRDSKLNSPLHF. The CDR3 DNA is TGCGCCAGCCAACGGGACAGCAAACTAAATTCACCCCTCCACTTT.

This rearrangement joins TRBV29-1 to TRBJ1-1; weak D call: TRBD1 (6 bases). The CDR3 loop spans 16 amino acids. Trimming cost V 3 bases and J 0 bases, with 17 bases left between them. CDR1 and CDR2 (germline): SQVTM, ANQGSEA. CDR3 protein: CSVDFPLGQMNTEAFF. CDR3 DNA sequence: TGCAGCGTTGACTTTCCCCTTGGACAGATGAACACTGAAGCTTTCTTT. Combining the CDR3 with reference TRBV29-1 and TRBJ1-1 gives the whole variable domain SAVISQKPSRDICQRGTSLTIQCQVDSQVTMMFWYRQQPGQSLTLIATANQGSEATYESGFVIDKFPISRPNLTFSTLTVSNMSPEDSSIYLCSVDFPLGQMNTEAFFGQGTRLTVV.

This clone was seen a few times. V and J are TRBV18 and TRBJ1-1, with TRBD1 matching 7 bases. This CDR3 region has 14 residues. Germline-derived CDR1 and CDR2 are KGHSH and LQKENI. V shed 6 bases and J 0 bases; nucleotides not matched to a gene: 4. The CDR3: CASSQGQMNTEAFF. The CDR3 DNA reads TGTGCCAGCTCCCAGGGACAGATGAACACTGAAGCTTTCTTT. The full variable domain, rest sourced from reference TRBV18 and TRBJ1-1, is NAGVMQNPRHLVRRRGQEARLRCSPMKGHSHVYWYRQLPEEGLKFMVYLQKENIIDESGMPKERFSAEFPKEGPSILRIQQVVRGDSAAYFCASSQGQMNTEAFFGQGTRLTVV.

A word on this clone: Relative to the germline gene, one junction end is altered; a read error may explain this. The DNA for the CDR3 is TGTGCTAGCAGCCCCCACCCGTTTTCAGATCAGCCCCAGCATTTT. As protein: CASSPHPFSDQPQHF. The V and J genes are TRBV7-7 and TRBJ1-5; no clear D gene. Germline loops: CDR1 SSHAT, CDR2 FNYEAQ (reference sequence). This CDR3 spans 15 amino acids.

The rearrangement joins TRBV9 to TRBJ2-7; 8 nucleotides match TRBD2. The CDR3 loop spans 15 amino acids. The germline V gene has CDR1 SGDLS and CDR2 YYNGEE. V lost 3 bases to trimming and J lost 2 bases; unmatched junction nucleotides: 7. The chain's CDR3 is CASSAGERGTYEQYF. Written as DNA, the CDR3 is TGTGCCAGCAGCGCTGGGGAGCGGGGGACCTACGAGCAGTACTTC.